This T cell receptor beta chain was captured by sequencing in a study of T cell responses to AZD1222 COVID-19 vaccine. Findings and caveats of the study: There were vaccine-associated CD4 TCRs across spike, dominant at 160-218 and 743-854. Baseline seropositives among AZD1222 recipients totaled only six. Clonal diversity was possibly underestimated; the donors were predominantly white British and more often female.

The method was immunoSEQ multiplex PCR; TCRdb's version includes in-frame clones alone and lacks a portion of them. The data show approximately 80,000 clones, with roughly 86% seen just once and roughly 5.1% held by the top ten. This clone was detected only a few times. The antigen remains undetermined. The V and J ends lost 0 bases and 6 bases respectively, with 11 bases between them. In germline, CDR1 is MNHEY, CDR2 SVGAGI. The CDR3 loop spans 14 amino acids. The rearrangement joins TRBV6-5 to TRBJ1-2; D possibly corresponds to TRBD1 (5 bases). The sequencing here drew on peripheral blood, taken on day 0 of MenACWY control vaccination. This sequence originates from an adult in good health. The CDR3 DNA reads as TGTGCCAGCAGTTACTCGCCAGGGATGGATGGCTACACCTTC. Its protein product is CASSYSPGMDGYTF.